Presented here are 30 T cell receptor beta chains from one specimen sequenced in a study of technical replicates of blood from several donors. Profiled with immunoSEQ multiplex PCR; TCRdb holds only in-frame clones, not every one. This repertoire shows more than 11,000 clones, approximately 80% found once; its top ten account for around 10%. Sequencing was done on a sample of PBMCs. The receptors stem from a human donor in good health.

This chain connects TRBV23-1 to TRBJ2-7, with 11 bases lining up with TRBD2. TRBV23-1 falls under the ORF class, with uncertain function. V lost 6 bases and J lost 5; bases outside the gene matches: 18. The CDR3 runs 18 residues. CDR3 amino acids: CASSLIRILAGDVNEQYF. The CDR3 DNA sequence: TGCGCCAGCAGCCTTATACGGATACTAGCGGGAGATGTCAACGAGCAGTACTTC.

There are a few counts of this clone. The chain employs TRBV2 and TRBJ1-2, with D maybe TRBD1 (6 bases). The CDR3 totals 16 residues. Germline assignment: CDR1 SNHLY and CDR2 FYNNEI. Trimming removed 4 bases at V and 1 base at J, with 16 bases between. The CDR3 DNA reads TGTGCCAGCAGTGGGGCCGGGACACCTCATAACTATGGCTACACCTTC. Translation: CASSGAGTPHNYGYTF.

The chain joins TRBV6-1 to TRBJ2-5; TRBD2 is a possible D gene (6 bases). V lost 2 bases and J 2 bases, leaving 15 bases between the germline ends. Per germline, CDR1 MNHNS and CDR2 SASEGT. The CDR3 is 16 amino acids. CDR3 DNA: TGTGCCAGCAGTGAATCGAGTCTAGCGAATCAAGAGACCCAGTACTTC. This gives the protein CASSESSLANQETQYF.

This sequence joins TRBV4-1 and TRBJ1-5; 8 positions match TRBD1. The germline CDR1 and CDR2 sequences are MGHRA and YSYEKL. The V segment lost 3 bases and the J segment 4 bases; nucleotides outside the gene matches: 20. The CDR3 loop spans 20 amino acids. The CDR3 loop reads CASSQSPRDRHPPRNQPQHF. The CDR3 coding sequence is TGCGCCAGCAGCCAGAGCCCCCGGGACAGGCACCCACCTAGGAATCAGCCCCAGCATTTT.

The V and J genes are TRBV5-5 and TRBJ1-4, with 7 nucleotides matching TRBD1. The germline V gene has CDR1 SGHKS and CDR2 YYEKEE (reference sequence). V trimming: 5 bases; J trimming: 3 bases; junction bases outside the gene matches: 4. The CDR3 has 14 amino acids. The CDR3 loop reads CASRIGGSNEKLFF. In DNA form, the CDR3 reads TGTGCCAGCAGGATAGGGGGCTCTAATGAAAAACTGTTTTTT.

This clone has just one count. This chain connects TRBV27 to TRBJ2-7, with D perhaps matching TRBD1 (5 bases). Trimming stripped 5 bases from V and 3 bases from J, with 20 bases between. Germline-derived CDR1 and CDR2 are MNHEY and SMNVEV (reference sequence). This CDR3 spans 16 amino acids. CDR3 amino acids: CASSPGQLPIFYEQYF. As DNA, the CDR3 is TGTGCCAGCAGTCCTGGACAACTACCTATCTTCTACGAGCAGTACTTC.

This clone was seen only a few times. The chain has TRBV7-2 and TRBJ2-6, with D uncertain. Germline CDR1 is SGHTA and CDR2 is FQGNSA. CDR3 size: 13 residues. V dropped 3 bases and J dropped 3 bases, with 3 bases sitting between them. The DNA for the CDR3 is TGTGCCAGCAGCTTTTATGGGGCCAACGTCCTGACTTTC. Protein sequence: CASSFYGANVLTF.

The J gene is TRBJ2-1, the V gene TRBV5-1, with 11 bases lining up with TRBD2. CDR1 and CDR2 from the germline V gene are SGHRS and YFSETQ. The CDR3 spans 19 residues. V lost 2 bases and J lost 0; bases outside the gene matches: 10. CDR3: CASSFLLAGVDYSYNEQFF. Written as DNA, the CDR3 is TGCGCCAGCAGCTTTTTACTAGCGGGAGTCGACTACTCCTACAATGAGCAGTTCTTC.

The chain joins TRBV7-2 to TRBJ2-1; 8 bases are shared with TRBD2. The trim removed 1 base at V and 8 bases at J, leaving 10 bases unmatched. Germline V gene data show CDR1 as SGHTA and CDR2 as FQGNSA. This CDR3 contains 16 residues. CDR3 nucleotide sequence: TGTGCCAGCAGCTTAGTCGCGGGAGGTAATCCCGATGAGCAGTTCTTC. Protein sequence: CASSLVAGGNPDEQFF.

The gene calls are TRBV6-1 and TRBJ1-4; the D is unclear. Germline V gives CDR1 MNHNS, CDR2 SASEGT. V gave up 2 bases and J gave up 2 bases, with 15 bases separating them. CDR3 size: 17 residues. Here the CDR3 DNA reads TGTGCCAGCAGTGAATGGGCTTCAGATTTGACTAATGAAAAACTGTTTTTT. It is translated as CASSEWASDLTNEKLFF.

This clone has just a few counts. The genes are TRBV5-5 and TRBJ2-4, with D maybe TRBD1 (5 bases). Germline V gene lookup returns CDR1 SGHKS and CDR2 YYEKEE (reference sequence). The CDR3 has 13 residues. V shed 0 bases and J shed 5 bases, with 6 bases lying between them. The CDR3 DNA is TGTGCCAGCAGCTTGGAAGGGGAAAACATTCAGTACTTC. It codes for CASSLEGENIQYF. Filled out from reference TRBV5-5 and TRBJ2-4, the complete variable domain reads DAGVTQSPTHLIKTRGQQVTLRCSPISGHKSVSWYQQVLGQGPQFIFQYYEKEERGRGNFPDRFSARQFPNYSSELNVNALLLGDSALYLCASSLEGENIQYFGAGTRLSVL.

This clone occurred once. The gene calls are TRBV10-2 and TRBJ2-1, with D possibly TRBD2 on 6 matching bases. Germline V gives CDR1 WSHSY, CDR2 SAAADI. CDR3 length: 14 residues. Trimming pared 4 bases from V and 5 bases from J, leaving 12 bases between. The CDR3 loop is CASSARAGNNEQFF. The CDR3 region has the DNA TGCGCCAGCAGTGCTCGCGCGGGGAACAATGAGCAGTTCTTC.

This rearrangement joins TRBV5-5 to TRBJ1-3, with 7 bases aligning to TRBD1. J gave up 4 bases and V 0 bases, and 10 bases lay outside the gene matches. From germline, CDR1 is SGHKS and CDR2 YYEKEE (reference sequence). This CDR3 has 17 amino acids. This chain's CDR3 is CASSLEQGSGAGNTIYF. DNA for the CDR3: TGTGCCAGCAGCTTGGAACAGGGGTCGGGTGCGGGAAACACCATATATTTT. The complete variable domain, with remaining parts taken from reference TRBV5-5 and TRBJ1-3, reads DAGVTQSPTHLIKTRGQQVTLRCSPISGHKSVSWYQQVLGQGPQFIFQYYEKEERGRGNFPDRFSARQFPNYSSELNVNALLLGDSALYLCASSLEQGSGAGNTIYFGEGSWLTVV.

The rearrangement uses TRBV19 and TRBJ2-7, with D perhaps TRBD2 (5 bases). Germline CDR1 is LNHDA and CDR2 is SQIVND (reference sequence). The CDR3 runs 13 residues. V dropped 1 base and J dropped 5 bases, with 9 bases sitting between them. The CDR3 DNA reads as TGTGCCAGTAGTATAGCGGCTAGCAACGAGCAGTACTTC. Its protein product is CASSIAASNEQYF. Together with reference TRBV19 and TRBJ2-7, the CDR3 gives the full variable domain: DGGITQSPKYLFRKEGQNVTLSCEQNLNHDAMYWYRQDPGQGLRLIYYSQIVNDFQKGDIAEGYSVSREKKESFPLTVTSAQKNPTAFYLCASSIAASNEQYFGPGTRLTVT.

This clone has more than one count but fewer than ten. The chain uses TRBV5-1 and TRBJ2-3, with 8 bases matching TRBD2. J lost 4 bases, V lost 4 bases, and 11 bases had no gene match. CDR3 size: 16 residues. Germline lookup yields CDR1 SGHRS and CDR2 YFSETQ. CDR3 coding DNA: TGCGCCAGCAGCCCATTAGCGGGGTCACTATCAGATACGCAGTATTTT. This gives the protein CASSPLAGSLSDTQYF.

V gene TRBV30 combines with J gene TRBJ2-3, with TRBD2 matching over 9 bases. Trimming removed 4 bases from V and 4 bases from J; junction bases left unmatched: 6. Looked up from germline, CDR1 is GTSNPN and CDR2 is SVGIG (reference sequence). CDR3 size: 14 residues. CDR3 sequence: CAWMVAGVSDTQYF. Here the CDR3 DNA reads TGTGCCTGGATGGTAGCGGGAGTATCAGATACGCAGTATTTT.

This sequence joins TRBV19 and TRBJ2-7; possible D gene TRBD1, 6 bases. CDR1 and CDR2 from the germline V gene are LNHDA and SQIVND (reference sequence). The CDR3 totals 12 residues. V shed 10 bases and J shed 3 bases, with 13 bases lying between them. CDR3 DNA: TGTGCCACTCAGGGACAACTCTACGAGCAGTACTTC. Amino acids: CATQGQLYEQYF.

CDR3: CAISPGVGQGQETQYF. Written as DNA, the CDR3 is TGTGCCATCAGTCCGGGGGTGGGACAGGGGCAAGAGACCCAGTACTTC. V usage is TRBV10-3 and J usage is TRBJ2-5, with 10 bases matching TRBD1. CDR1 is ENHRY and CDR2 is SYGVKD in the germline V gene. V was pared by 5 bases and J by 2 bases, with 8 bases of the junction left unmatched. CDR3 length: 16 amino acids.

This chain connects TRBV28 to TRBJ2-3; maybe TRBD1 (5 bases). The CDR3 length is 14 residues. V shed 4 bases and J shed 3 bases, with 11 bases lying between them. Germline values: CDR1 MDHEN, CDR2 SYDVKM. The CDR3 DNA reads TGTGCCAGCAGTTCTTTTAAGGGGACAGATACGCAGTATTTT. Translating it yields CASSSFKGTDTQYF.

The chain employs TRBV7-3 and TRBJ2-6, with 9 bases matching TRBD1. The CDR3 is made up of 16 amino acids. Germline trimming cut 8 bases from V and 0 bases from J; bases unmatched to any gene: 5. Germline V lookup: CDR1 SGHTA, CDR2 FQGTGA. The CDR3 region has the DNA TGTGCCAGCTCGAAGACAGGGGGCTCTGGGGCCAACGTCCTGACTTTC. It yields the protein CASSKTGGSGANVLTF.

The CDR3 coding sequence is TGTGCCAGCAGTTCTCACTCAGGGGCCCAACAGTTCTTC. Protein product: CASSSHSGAQQFF. The chain uses TRBV28 and TRBJ2-1, with D perhaps matching TRBD1 (6 bases). V lost 4 bases, J lost 13 bases, and 17 bases lay in between. The germline V gene encodes CDR1 MDHEN and CDR2 SYDVKM. This CDR3 region has 13 residues.

The chain employs TRBV5-1 and TRBJ1-3; D is uncertain. CDR3 length: 13 residues. Germline V gene data show CDR1 as SGHRS and CDR2 as YFSETQ. The V and J ends lost 2 bases and 4 bases respectively, with 7 bases between them. CDR3 in amino acids: CASSFQRGNTIYF. The DNA of the CDR3 is TGCGCCAGCAGCTTCCAACGGGGAAACACCATATATTTT.

V usage is TRBV7-9 and J usage is TRBJ2-7; 10 bases align to TRBD2. This CDR3 is built from 17 residues. Germline CDR1 and CDR2: SEHNR and FQNEAQ (reference sequence). V lost 4 bases, J lost 3 bases, and 12 bases stayed unmatched. The CDR3 nucleotides are TGTGCCAGCAGCTATGGGACTAGCGACCCGAGTATCTACGAGCAGTACTTC. Amino acid sequence: CASSYGTSDPSIYEQYF. The complete variable domain, with remaining parts taken from reference TRBV7-9 and TRBJ2-7, reads DTGVSQNPRHKITKRGQNVTFRCDPISEHNRLYWYRQTLGQGPEFLTYFQNEAQLEKSRLLSDRFSAERPKGSFSTLEIQRTEQGDSAMYLCASSYGTSDPSIYEQYFGPGTRLTVT.

This rearrangement joins TRBV6-1 to TRBJ1-5, with TRBD1 identical over 7 bases. Germline CDR1 reads MNHNS; CDR2 reads SASEGT. J gave up 7 bases and V 1 base, and 4 bases lay outside the gene matches. The CDR3 extends over 14 amino acids. This chain's CDR3 is CASSEGDRVQPQHF. The CDR3 DNA sequence: TGTGCCAGCAGTGAAGGCGACAGGGTACAGCCCCAGCATTTT.

The chain links TRBV7-2 to TRBJ2-1, with 10 bases that match TRBD2. Germline V gene lookup returns CDR1 SGHTA and CDR2 FQGNSA. V gave up 5 bases and J gave up 4 bases; unmatched junction bases: 8. The CDR3 totals 16 residues. The CDR3 sequence is CASSKPLAGAYNEQFF. CDR3 nucleotide sequence: TGTGCCAGCAGCAAACCCCTAGCGGGAGCTTACAATGAGCAGTTCTTC. Supplemented by reference TRBV7-2 and TRBJ2-1, the full variable domain reads GAGVSQSPSNKVTEKGKDVELRCDPISGHTALYWYRQSLGQGLEFLIYFQGNSAPDKSGLPSDRFSAERTGGSVSTLTIQRTQQEDSAVYLCASSKPLAGAYNEQFFGPGTRLTVL.

This clone showed up just once. The chain is built from TRBV5-1 and TRBJ2-5; 7 bases align to TRBD1. The CDR3 consists of 13 residues. With 5 bases clipped from V and 5 bases from J, the junction kept 6 bases outside the gene matches. Germline-derived CDR1 and CDR2 are SGHRS and YFSETQ. CDR3 loop: CASRLRGMETQYF. The CDR3 DNA reads TGCGCCAGCAGGCTCAGGGGGATGGAGACCCAGTACTTC. The full variable domain, in which reference TRBV5-1 and TRBJ2-5 provide the parts outside the CDR3, is KAGVTQTPRYLIKTRGQQVTLSCSPISGHRSVSWYQQTPGQGLQFLFEYFSETQRNKGNFPGRFSGRQFSNSRSEMNVSTLELGDSALYLCASRLRGMETQYFGPGTRLLVL.

The chain employs TRBV5-7 and TRBJ2-7, with D possibly TRBD2 on 5 matching bases. TRBV5-7 is an open reading frame whose function is uncertain. The CDR3 sequence is 14 residues long. V lost 6 bases and J 1 base, leaving 14 bases between the germline ends. The CDR3 here is CASNLSRRSYEQYF. The CDR3 DNA sequence: TGTGCCAGCAATTTGAGTCGGAGGTCCTACGAGCAGTACTTC.

This chain links TRBV6-1 with TRBJ2-7; 10 bases align to TRBD2. The CDR3 has 15 amino acids. V lost 1 base and J lost 1; bases outside the gene matches: 1. Germline loops: CDR1 MNHNS, CDR2 SASEGT. The CDR3 region is CASSEELAGSYEQYF. CDR3 in DNA: TGTGCCAGCAGTGAAGAACTAGCGGGATCCTACGAGCAGTACTTC.

This sequence joins TRBV6-5 and TRBJ1-1; D is unresolved. The CDR3 covers 14 residues. Trimming took 3 bases from V and 6 from J, leaving 14 bases between them. CDR1 and CDR2 (germline): MNHEY, SVGAGI. The CDR3 DNA is TGTGCCAGCAGTTATTGGGCAGGCGATGCTGAAGCTTTCTTT. It yields the protein CASSYWAGDAEAFF.

The chain has TRBV28 and TRBJ2-7, with D maybe TRBD2 (6 bases). This CDR3 has 13 residues. V lost 2 bases and J lost 2, with 7 bases in between. Germline V gene sequence: CDR1 MDHEN, CDR2 SYDVKM. The CDR3 region is CASSLAGPYEQYF. The DNA for the CDR3 is TGTGCCAGCAGTTTAGCGGGACCCTACGAGCAGTACTTC.